Below, one TCR beta chain is given with its context. TCRdb's table, derived via immunoSEQ multiplex PCR, lists solely in-frame clones and lacks some. The repertoire consists of approximately 52,000 clones, with about 90% occurring once and the leading ten covering 3.9%. The entry originates in a study of technical replicates of blood from a handful of donors. The CDR3 length is 15 residues. J lost 7 bases, V lost 2 bases, and 8 bases had no gene match. Looked up from germline, CDR1 is SEHNR and CDR2 is FQNEAQ (reference sequence). The material sequenced was PBMCs. The V and J genes are TRBV7-9 and TRBJ2-1, with 7 bases aligning to TRBD2. This TCR came from a human donor in good health. Some clones in this sample may be carry-over from other donors' samples. CDR3 loop: CASSLPTLARNEQFF. The CDR3 DNA sequence: TGTGCCAGCAGCTTACCTACACTAGCGAGGAATGAGCAGTTCTTC.